Described below is a single TCR beta chain sequence and its context. The antigen is not known. The record originates from a study of cytomegalovirus exposure and HLA in healthy donors. Germline CDR1 reads SEHNR; CDR2 reads FQNEAQ (reference sequence). V dropped 5 bases and J dropped 5 bases, with 18 bases sitting between them. The CDR3 spans 15 residues. Study findings and constraints: Reports indicated that the classifier achieved high specificity and sensitivity in diagnosing cytomegalovirus status.

The PCR was carried out with 60 Vbeta primers and 13 Jbeta primers. Generated by immunoSEQ multiplex PCR, the TCRdb table keeps only in-frame clones and is missing some. The data contain approximately 140,000 clones, roughly 83% of them singletons. The TCR originated in a girl aged 2 to 10 in good health and CMV-seronegative. Material: PBMCs. V gene TRBV7-9 combines with J gene TRBJ2-5, with a possible D match to TRBD1 (7 bases). CDR3 loop: CASSLSIQGRETQYF. The CDR3 bases are TGTGCCAGCAGCCTCTCCATACAGGGGAGGGAGACCCAGTACTTC.